This T cell receptor beta chain is from a study of vaccination and CD4 T cells after COVID-19. Overall study results and limits: Median counts of SARS-CoV-2-reactive clonotypes increased from 21 to 38; this difference was not significant.

Germline V gene data show CDR1 as KGHDR and CDR2 as SFDVKD. The CDR3 totals 12 residues. Trimming shortened V by 2 bases and J by 7 bases, and 8 bases separated the two germline ends. An Oncomine TCR Beta short-read assay was used to sequence the DNA from cultured CD4+ T cells. From cultured CD4+ T cells, genomic DNA was extracted. TCRdb redid the calling of the PCR reads with MiXCR, one entry per CDR3 protein. Of fewer than 15,000 distinct CDR3 sequences listed, 45% to 65% are singletons. Sample treatment: approximately 9-day PBMC culture with coronavirus spike peptide pools or control peptides (ViraFEST assay). PCR positivity was dated March to December 2020, before US Alpha, Beta and Delta variants. It was on days 3 and 7 that half the medium was replaced with fresh IL-2 medium. This clonotype was seen a handful of times. Its antigen remains unidentified.

What was sequenced was CD4+ T cells from blood, cultured in vitro. The chain uses TRBV24-1 and TRBJ2-7; D might be TRBD2 (5 bases). The sequence came from a human donor who had recovered from COVID-19. The CDR3 sequence: CATSDSGWEQYF. The DNA for the CDR3 is TGTGCCACCAGTGATTCGGGGTGGGAGCAGTACTTC.